This T cell receptor (beta chain) was obtained from a study of Ad26.COV2.S vaccination and SARS-CoV-2 variants. Only in-frame clones appear in the TCRdb table, and some are missing; sequencing was by immunoSEQ multiplex PCR. The table includes 410,000 or so clones, 80% to 95% detected once. The CDR3 covers 16 residues. Germline loops: CDR1 SGHRS, CDR2 YFSETQ. V was pared by 2 bases and J by 4 bases, with 4 bases of the junction left unmatched. Treatment: some 20 received Ad26.COV2.S at low or high dose, single or two shots; about 5 received placebo; per-sample allocation not given. All samples were drawn on day 63, counting from the first vaccine or placebo injection.

The J gene is TRBJ2-1, the V gene TRBV5-1; 12 positions agree with TRBD2. This TCR was recovered from a person aged 18-65 years who received the Ad26.COV2.S COVID-19 vaccine or a placebo. Specimen: peripheral blood, collected in a trial of Ad26.COV2.S vaccine versus placebo. The DNA of the CDR3 is TGCGCCAGCAGCTTAGGGGGGACTAGCGGGTACAATGAGCAGTTCTTC. It is translated as CASSLGGTSGYNEQFF.